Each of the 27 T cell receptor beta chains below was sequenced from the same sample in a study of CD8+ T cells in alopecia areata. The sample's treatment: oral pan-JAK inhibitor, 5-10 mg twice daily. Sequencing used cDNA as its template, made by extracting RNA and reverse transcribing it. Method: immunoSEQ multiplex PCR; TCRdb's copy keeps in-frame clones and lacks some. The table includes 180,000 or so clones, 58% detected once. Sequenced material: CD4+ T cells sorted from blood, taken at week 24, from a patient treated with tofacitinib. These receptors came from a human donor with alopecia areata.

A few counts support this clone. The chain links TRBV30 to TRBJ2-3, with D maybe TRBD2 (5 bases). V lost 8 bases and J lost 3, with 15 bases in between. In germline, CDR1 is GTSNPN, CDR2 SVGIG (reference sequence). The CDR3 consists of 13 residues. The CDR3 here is CARQEGLTDTQYF. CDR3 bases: TGTGCCCGACAAGAGGGCCTAACAGATACGCAGTATTTT.

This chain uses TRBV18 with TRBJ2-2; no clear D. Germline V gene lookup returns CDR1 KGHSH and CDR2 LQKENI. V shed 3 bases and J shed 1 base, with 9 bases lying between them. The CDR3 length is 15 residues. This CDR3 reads CASSPTGLNTGELFF. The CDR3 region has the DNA TGTGCCAGCTCACCTACGGGTCTGAACACCGGGGAGCTGTTTTTT.

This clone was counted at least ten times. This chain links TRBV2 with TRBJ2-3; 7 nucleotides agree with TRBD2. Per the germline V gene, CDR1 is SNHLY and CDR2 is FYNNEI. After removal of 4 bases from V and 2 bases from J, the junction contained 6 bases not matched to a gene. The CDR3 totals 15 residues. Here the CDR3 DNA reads TGTGCCAGCAGTGGCGCTAGCGGTTACACAGATACGCAGTATTTT. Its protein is CASSGASGYTDTQYF. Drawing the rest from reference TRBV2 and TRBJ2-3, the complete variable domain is EPEVTQTPSHQVTQMGQEVILRCVPISNHLYFYWYRQILGQKVEFLVSFYNNEISEKSEIFDDQFSVERPDGSNFTLKIRSTKLEDSAMYFCASSGASGYTDTQYFGPGTRLTVL.

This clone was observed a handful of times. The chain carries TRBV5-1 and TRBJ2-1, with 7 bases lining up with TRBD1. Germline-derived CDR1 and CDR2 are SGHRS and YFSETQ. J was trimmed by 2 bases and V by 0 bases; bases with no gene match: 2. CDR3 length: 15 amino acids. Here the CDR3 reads CASSLGTGAYNEQFF. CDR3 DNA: TGCGCCAGCAGCTTGGGGACAGGTGCCTACAATGAGCAGTTCTTC.

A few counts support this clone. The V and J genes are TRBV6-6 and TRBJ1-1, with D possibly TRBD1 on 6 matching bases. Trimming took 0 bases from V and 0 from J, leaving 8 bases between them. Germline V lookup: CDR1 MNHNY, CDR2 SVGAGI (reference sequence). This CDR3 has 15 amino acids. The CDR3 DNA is TGTGCCAGCAGTTACTCACAGGGTCTGAACACTGAAGCTTTCTTT. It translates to CASSYSQGLNTEAFF.

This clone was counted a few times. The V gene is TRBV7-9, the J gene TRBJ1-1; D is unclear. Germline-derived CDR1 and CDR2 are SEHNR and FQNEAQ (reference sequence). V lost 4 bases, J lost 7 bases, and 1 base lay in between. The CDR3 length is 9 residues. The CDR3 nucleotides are TGTGCCAGCAGCTATGAAGCTTTCTTT. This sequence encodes CASSYEAFF.

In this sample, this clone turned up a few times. CDR3 sequence reads: CASSRLAGGPETQYF. CDR3 nucleotides: TGTGCCAGCAGTCGACTAGCGGGGGGGCCGGAGACCCAGTACTTC. The chain uses TRBV7-2 and TRBJ2-5, with 14 bases lining up with TRBD2. After removal of 6 bases from V and 5 bases from J, the junction contained 5 bases not matched to a gene. The CDR3 contains 15 residues. CDR1 is SGHTA and CDR2 is FQGNSA in the germline V gene.

The CDR3 loop is CAWSSPGVSGNTIYF. The DNA for the CDR3 is TGTGCCTGGAGTTCCCCGGGGGTCTCTGGAAACACCATATATTTT. The rearrangement uses TRBV30 and TRBJ1-3, with D perhaps TRBD1 (5 bases). Germline V gene data show CDR1 as GTSNPN and CDR2 as SVGIG (reference sequence). V was pared by 2 bases and J by 0 bases, with 11 bases between. The CDR3 has 15 residues.

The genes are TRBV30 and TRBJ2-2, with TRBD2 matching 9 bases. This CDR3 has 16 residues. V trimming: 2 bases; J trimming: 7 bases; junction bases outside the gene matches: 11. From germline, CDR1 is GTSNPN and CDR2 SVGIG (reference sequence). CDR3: CAWSTLAGVGIGELFF. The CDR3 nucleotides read TGTGCCTGGAGTACGTTAGCGGGAGTGGGGATCGGGGAGCTGTTTTTT.

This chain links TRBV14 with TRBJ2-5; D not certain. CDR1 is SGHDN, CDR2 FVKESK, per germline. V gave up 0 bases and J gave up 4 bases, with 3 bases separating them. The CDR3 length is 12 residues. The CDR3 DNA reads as TGTGCCAGCAGCCAAGAACTAGAGACCCAGTACTTC. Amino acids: CASSQELETQYF.

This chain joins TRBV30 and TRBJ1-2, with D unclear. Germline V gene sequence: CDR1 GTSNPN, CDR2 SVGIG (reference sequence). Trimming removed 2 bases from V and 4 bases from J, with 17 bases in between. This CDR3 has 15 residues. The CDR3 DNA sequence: TGTGCCTGGAGTCCACCATCCCCTACCACCTATGGCTACACCTTC. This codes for CAWSPPSPTTYGYTF.

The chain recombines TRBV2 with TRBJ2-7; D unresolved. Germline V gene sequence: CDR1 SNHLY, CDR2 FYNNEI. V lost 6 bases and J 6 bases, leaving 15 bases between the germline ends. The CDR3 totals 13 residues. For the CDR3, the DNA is TGTGCCAGCAGGAACGCAGGAGCGTTCGAGCAGTACTTC. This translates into CASRNAGAFEQYF.

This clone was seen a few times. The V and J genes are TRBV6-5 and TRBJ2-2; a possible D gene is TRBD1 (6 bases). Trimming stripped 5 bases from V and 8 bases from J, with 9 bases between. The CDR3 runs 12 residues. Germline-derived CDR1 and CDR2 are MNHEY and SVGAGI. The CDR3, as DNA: TGTGCCAGCAGTGGTGGGACAGGGGAGCTGTTTTTT. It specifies CASSGGTGELFF.

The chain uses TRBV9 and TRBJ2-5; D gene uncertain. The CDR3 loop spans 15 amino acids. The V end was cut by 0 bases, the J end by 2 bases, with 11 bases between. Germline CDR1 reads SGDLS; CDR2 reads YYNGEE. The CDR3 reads CASSVGGELQETQYF. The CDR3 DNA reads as TGTGCCAGCAGCGTAGGGGGTGAACTACAAGAGACCCAGTACTTC.

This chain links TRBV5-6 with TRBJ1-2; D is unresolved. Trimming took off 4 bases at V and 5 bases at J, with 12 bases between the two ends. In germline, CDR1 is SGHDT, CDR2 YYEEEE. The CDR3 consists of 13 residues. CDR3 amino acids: CASSDTGVYGYTF. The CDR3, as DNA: TGTGCCAGCAGCGACACCGGAGTATATGGCTACACCTTC.

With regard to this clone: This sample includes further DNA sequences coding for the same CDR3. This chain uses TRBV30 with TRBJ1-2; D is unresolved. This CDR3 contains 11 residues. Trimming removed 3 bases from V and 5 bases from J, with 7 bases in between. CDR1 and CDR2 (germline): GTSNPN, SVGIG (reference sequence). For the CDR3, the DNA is TGTGCCTGGAGCCCCGGATATGGCTACACCTTC. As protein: CAWSPGYGYTF.

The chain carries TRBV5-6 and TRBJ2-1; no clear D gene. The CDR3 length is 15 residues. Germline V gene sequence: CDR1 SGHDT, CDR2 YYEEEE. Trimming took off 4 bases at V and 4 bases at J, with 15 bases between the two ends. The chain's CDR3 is CASSPRVPPYNEQFF. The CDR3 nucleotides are TGTGCCAGCAGCCCCCGGGTCCCACCTTACAATGAGCAGTTCTTC.

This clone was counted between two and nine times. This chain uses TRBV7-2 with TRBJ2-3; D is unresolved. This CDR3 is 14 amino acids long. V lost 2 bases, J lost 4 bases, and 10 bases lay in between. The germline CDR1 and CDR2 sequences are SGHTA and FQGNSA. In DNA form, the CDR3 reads TGTGCCAGCAGCTTATCGCTTGGGGCAGATACGCAGTATTTT. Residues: CASSLSLGADTQYF.

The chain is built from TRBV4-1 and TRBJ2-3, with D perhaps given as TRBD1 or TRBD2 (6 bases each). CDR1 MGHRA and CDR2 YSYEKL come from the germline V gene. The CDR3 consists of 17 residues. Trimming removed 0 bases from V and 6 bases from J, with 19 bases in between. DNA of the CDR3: TGCGCCAGCAGCCAAGATCACATCCGGGGGCAAATGGATACGCAGTATTTT. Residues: CASSQDHIRGQMDTQYF.

The CDR3 region has the DNA TGCGCCAGCAGCTTGGTTCTGGACTCAAAAAACATTCAGTACTTC. Translation: CASSLVLDSKNIQYF. This chain uses TRBV5-1 with TRBJ2-4; D possibly corresponds to TRBD2 (5 bases). Germline V gene data show CDR1 as SGHRS and CDR2 as YFSETQ. CDR3 length: 15 residues. V was trimmed by 0 bases and J by 4 bases, leaving 11 bases between them.

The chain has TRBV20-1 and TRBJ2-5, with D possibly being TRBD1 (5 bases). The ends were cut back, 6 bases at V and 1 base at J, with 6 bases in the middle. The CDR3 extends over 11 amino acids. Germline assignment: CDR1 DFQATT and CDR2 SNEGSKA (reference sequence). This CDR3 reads CSAGAQETQYF. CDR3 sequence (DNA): TGCAGTGCAGGGGCCCAAGAGACCCAGTACTTC.

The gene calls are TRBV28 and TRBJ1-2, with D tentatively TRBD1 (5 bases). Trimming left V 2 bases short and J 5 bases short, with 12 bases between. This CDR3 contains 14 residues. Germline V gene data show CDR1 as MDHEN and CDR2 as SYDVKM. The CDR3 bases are TGTGCCAGCAGTTTACCAGGGTCCGGGTATGGCTACACCTTC. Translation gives CASSLPGSGYGYTF.

CDR3 sequence reads: CAWSVAGLAKNIQYF. The CDR3 DNA is TGTGCCTGGAGTGTAGCGGGGCTAGCCAAAAACATTCAGTACTTC. The chain uses TRBV30 and TRBJ2-4, with 7 bases identical to TRBD2. This CDR3 spans 15 amino acids. Germline CDR1 GTSNPN, CDR2 SVGIG (reference sequence). V lost 0 bases to trimming and J lost 0 bases; unmatched junction nucleotides: 2.

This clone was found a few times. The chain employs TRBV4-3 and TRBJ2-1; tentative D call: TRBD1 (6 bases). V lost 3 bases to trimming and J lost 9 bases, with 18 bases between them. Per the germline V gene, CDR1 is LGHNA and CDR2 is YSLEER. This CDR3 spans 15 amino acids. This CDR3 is CASSQSSDQGIEQFF. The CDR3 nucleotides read TGCGCCAGCAGCCAGTCGTCAGATCAGGGGATTGAGCAGTTCTTC.

Here the CDR3 reads CASSEGVNWLGYNEQFF. The CDR3 nucleotides are TGTGCCAGCAGCGAAGGAGTCAACTGGCTGGGTTACAATGAGCAGTTCTTC. The chain employs TRBV7-2 and TRBJ2-1; D remains unclear. Trimming removed 5 bases at V and 4 bases at J, with 21 bases between. Looked up from germline, CDR1 is SGHTA and CDR2 is FQGNSA. The CDR3 is 17 amino acids. Together with reference TRBV7-2 and TRBJ2-1, the CDR3 gives the full variable domain: GAGVSQSPSNKVTEKGKDVELRCDPISGHTALYWYRQSLGQGLEFLIYFQGNSAPDKSGLPSDRFSAERTGGSVSTLTIQRTQQEDSAVYLCASSEGVNWLGYNEQFFGPGTRLTVL.

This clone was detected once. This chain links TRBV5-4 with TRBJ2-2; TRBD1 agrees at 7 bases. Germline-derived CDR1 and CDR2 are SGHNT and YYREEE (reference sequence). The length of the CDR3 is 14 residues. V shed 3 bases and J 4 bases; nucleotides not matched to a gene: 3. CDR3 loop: CASSSRQGTGELFF. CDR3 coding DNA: TGTGCCAGCAGCTCCCGACAGGGCACCGGGGAGCTGTTTTTT.

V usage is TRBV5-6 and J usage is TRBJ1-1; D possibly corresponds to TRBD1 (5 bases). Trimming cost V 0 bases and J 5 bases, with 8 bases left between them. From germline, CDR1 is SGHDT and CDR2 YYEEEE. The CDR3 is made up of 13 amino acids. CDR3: CASSLGGGTEAFF. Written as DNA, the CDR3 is TGTGCCAGCAGCTTGGGGGGCGGGACTGAAGCTTTCTTT.